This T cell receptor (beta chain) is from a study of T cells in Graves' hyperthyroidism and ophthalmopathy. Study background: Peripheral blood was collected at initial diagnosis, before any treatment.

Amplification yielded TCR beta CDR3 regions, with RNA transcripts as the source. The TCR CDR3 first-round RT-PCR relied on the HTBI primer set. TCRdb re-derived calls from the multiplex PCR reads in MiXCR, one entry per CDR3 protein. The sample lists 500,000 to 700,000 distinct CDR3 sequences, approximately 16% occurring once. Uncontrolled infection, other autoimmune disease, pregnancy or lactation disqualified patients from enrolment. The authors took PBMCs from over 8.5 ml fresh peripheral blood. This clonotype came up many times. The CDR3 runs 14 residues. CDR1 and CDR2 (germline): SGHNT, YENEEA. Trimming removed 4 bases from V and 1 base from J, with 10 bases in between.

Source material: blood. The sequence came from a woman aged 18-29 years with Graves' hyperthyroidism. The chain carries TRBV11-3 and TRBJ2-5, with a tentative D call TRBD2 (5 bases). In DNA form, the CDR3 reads TGTGCCAGCAGCTCCCGACTACTCCAAGAGACCCAGTACTTC. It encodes CASSSRLLQETQYF. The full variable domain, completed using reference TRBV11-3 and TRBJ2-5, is EAGVVQSPRYKIIEKKQPVAFWCNPISGHNTLYWYLQNLGQGPELLIRYENEEAVDDSQLPKDRFSAERLKGVDSTLKIQPAELGDSAVYLCASSSRLLQETQYFGPGTRLLVL.